The 4 T cell receptor beta chains reported below all come from one sample, sequenced in a study of blood T cell repertoires in COVID-19. Method: immunoSEQ multiplex PCR; TCRdb's copy keeps in-frame clones and lacks some. The sample gives fewer than 95,000 clones, over 65% of which show up once; 3% to 4% is in the top ten. Specimen: peripheral blood. All receptors come from a man aged 65 to 79 with COVID-19, enrolled during active disease.

The chain uses TRBV19 and TRBJ2-1; 8 bases line up with TRBD2. V was pared by 7 bases and J by 6 bases, with 14 bases of the junction left unmatched. CDR3 size: 16 residues. From germline, CDR1 is LNHDA and CDR2 SQIVND (reference sequence). This CDR3 is CASTNLGPAGANEQFF. The CDR3 DNA follows: TGTGCCAGTACCAATCTTGGCCCAGCGGGAGCCAATGAGCAGTTCTTC.

V and J are TRBV5-4 and TRBJ2-7; perhaps TRBD1 as D (6 bases). Between the trimmed V and J ends, which lost 3 bases and 6 bases, there was a span of 10 bases. The germline V gene has CDR1 SGHNT and CDR2 YYREEE (reference sequence). The CDR3 is 12 residues long. The CDR3 region is CASSYTQGEQYF. In DNA form, the CDR3 reads TGTGCCAGCAGCTACACACAGGGCGAGCAGTACTTC.

This chain uses TRBV28 with TRBJ2-2, with TRBD1 matching over 10 bases. CDR3 length: 18 residues. In germline, CDR1 is MDHEN, CDR2 SYDVKM. J was trimmed by 0 bases and V by 5 bases; bases with no gene match: 9. The CDR3 sequence is CASSAHPGQGPNTGELFF. The DNA for the CDR3 is TGTGCCAGCAGTGCGCACCCGGGACAGGGGCCGAACACCGGGGAGCTGTTTTTT.

The genes are TRBV28 and TRBJ2-1; 8 bases fit TRBD2. The germline gives CDR1 MDHEN, CDR2 SYDVKM. V gave up 8 bases and J gave up 6 bases; unmatched junction bases: 12. This CDR3 has 15 residues. DNA of the CDR3: TGTGCCAGCGGTCCTGCGGGAGGTTTAAGCAATGAGCAGTTCTTC. Amino acid sequence: CASGPAGGLSNEQFF.